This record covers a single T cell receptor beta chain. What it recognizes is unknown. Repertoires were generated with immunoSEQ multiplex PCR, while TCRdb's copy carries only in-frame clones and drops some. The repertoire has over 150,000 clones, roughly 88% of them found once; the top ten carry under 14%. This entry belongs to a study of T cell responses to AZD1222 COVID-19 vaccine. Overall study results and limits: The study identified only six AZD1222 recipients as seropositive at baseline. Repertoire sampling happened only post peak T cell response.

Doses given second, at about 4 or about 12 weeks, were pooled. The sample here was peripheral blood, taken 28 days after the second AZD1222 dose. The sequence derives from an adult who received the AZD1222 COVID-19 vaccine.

The CDR3, as DNA: TGTGCCAGTAGTATAGCGGCCAGGGCCGGGGATATAGCCAAAAACATTCAGTACTTC. Residues: CASSIAARAGDIAKNIQYF. The V gene is TRBV19, the J gene TRBJ2-4, with D possibly called TRBD1 or TRBD2 (5 bases each). The V and J ends lost 1 base and 0 bases respectively, with 19 bases between them. The germline gives CDR1 LNHDA, CDR2 SQIVND (reference sequence). The CDR3 runs 19 residues.